Below, 27 T cell receptor beta chains from the same sample are listed, as sequenced in a study of T cell repertoires in cytomegalovirus infection. These receptors have no known antigen. TCRdb reprocessed the reads with MiXCR, giving one entry per CDR3 protein. The table lists 20,000 to 30,000 distinct CDR3 sequences, 20% to 25% of them singletons. This material consisted of CD8+ T cells from cultured PBMCs, taken from culture after CMV antigen stimulation. All receptors derive from a human donor in good health (CMV status not recorded). Some clones in this sample may be carry-over from other donors' samples.

This clonotype was counted a few times. The chain is built from TRBV7-9 and TRBJ2-7; D is possibly TRBD1 (7 bases). CDR1 and CDR2 from the germline V gene are SEHNR and FQNEAQ (reference sequence). With 2 bases removed from V and 2 bases from J, the gap between germline ends came to 22 bases. This CDR3 has 18 residues. CDR3 coding DNA: TGTGCCAGCAGCTTAATCGGCGGGATGACAGGGCTCCCCTACGAGCAGTACTTC. Its translation is CASSLIGGMTGLPYEQYF.

This clonotype was seen ten or more times. V and J are TRBV7-9 and TRBJ2-3; no clear D. The CDR3 sequence is 15 residues long. CDR1 and CDR2 (germline): SEHNR, FQNEAQ (reference sequence). Trimming removed 2 bases at V and 5 bases at J, with 14 bases between. The CDR3 nucleotides read TGTGCCAGCAGCTTATGGAAGACGATCGGAGATACGCAGTATTTT. It specifies CASSLWKTIGDTQYF.

This clonotype appeared a few times. This chain joins TRBV6-2 or TRBV6-3 and TRBJ2-2; D is possibly TRBD2 (5 bases). The CDR3 sequence is 14 residues long. Trimming left V 0 bases short and J 8 bases short, with 10 bases between. From germline, CDR1 is MNHEY and CDR2 SVGEGT. The CDR3 bases are TGTGCCAGCAGTTACTCGATTTCGGGGGGGGAGCTGTTTTTT. Its protein product is CASSYSISGGELFF.

In this sample, this clonotype turned up many times. The chain uses TRBV7-8 and TRBJ1-6, with D tentatively TRBD1 (5 bases). V lost 5 bases and J lost 6, with 17 bases in between. The length of the CDR3 is 16 residues. Germline V gene sequence: CDR1 SGHVS, CDR2 FQNEAQ. CDR3 nucleotides: TGTGCCAGCAGCCATTACGGACTCGACAGTAATTCACCCCTCCACTTT. It codes for CASSHYGLDSNSPLHF.

This clonotype has just a few counts. CDR3 sequence (DNA): TGTGCCACCGCCTCGAGTCGGGGGAGCTCCTACAATGAGCAGTTCTTC. As protein: CATASSRGSSYNEQFF. This chain uses TRBV15 with TRBJ2-1; perhaps TRBD2 as D (6 bases). Trimming cost V 8 bases and J 0 bases, with 17 bases left between them. The CDR3 runs 16 residues. Germline CDR1 LNHNV, CDR2 YYDKDF (reference sequence).

The chain uses TRBV11-3 and TRBJ2-1; tentative D call: TRBD2 (7 bases). Germline V gives CDR1 SGHNT, CDR2 YENEEA. Deletions cut 0 bases from V and 7 bases from J, with 16 bases between. CDR3 length: 16 residues. CDR3 sequence (DNA): TGTGCCAGCAGCTTAGACGCGGGGGCGACTGGAAATGAGCAGTTCTTC. It encodes CASSLDAGATGNEQFF.

This clonotype was seen a handful of times. Compared with germline, one end of the junction differs, possibly owing to a read error. The gene calls are TRBV5-1 and TRBJ2-7, with TRBD1 as a possible D gene (5 bases). The V gene's germline CDR1 is SGHRS and CDR2 YFSETQ. This CDR3 has 15 amino acids. The CDR3 sequence is CASRVPSESPYEQYF. As DNA, the CDR3 is TGCGCTAGCAGGGTGCCATCGGAGTCCCCCTACGAGCAGTACTTC. Combining the CDR3 with reference TRBV5-1 and TRBJ2-7 gives the whole variable domain KAGVTQTPRYLIKTRGQQVTLSCSPISGHRSVSWYQQTPGQGLQFLFEYFSETQRNKGNFPGRFSGRQFSNSRSEMNVSTLELGDSALYLCASRVPSESPYEQYFGPGTRLTVT.

The table lists this clonotype with a few counts. One end of the junction is discordant with germline, which a read error may explain. V usage is TRBV4-1 and J usage is TRBJ2-7; D not certain. Looked up from germline, CDR1 is MGHRA and CDR2 is YSYEKL. This CDR3 is 14 amino acids long. This CDR3 reads CASSQDRGSREQYF. Written as DNA, the CDR3 is TGTGCCAGCAGCCAAGATAGAGGTTCCCGCGAGCAGTACTTC.

J is TRBJ2-1 and V is TRBV12-3 or TRBV12-4; 8 bases are shared with TRBD2. The CDR3 totals 18 residues. V shed 8 bases, J shed 5 bases, and the junction held 20 bases outside the gene matches. The CDR3 loop is CASRPGTSRVRGDNEQFF. The CDR3 nucleotides read TGTGCCAGCCGCCCCGGGACTAGTCGCGTCCGTGGGGACAATGAGCAGTTCTTC.

In its sample, this clonotype was seen many times. The chain couples TRBV12-3 or TRBV12-4 to TRBJ2-3; tentative D call: TRBD1 (6 bases). Trimming took off 2 bases at V and 6 bases at J, with 15 bases between the two ends. This CDR3 contains 15 residues. CDR3 amino acids: CASSLMGALIDTQYF. CDR3 DNA sequence: TGTGCCAGCAGTTTAATGGGGGCCCTGATTGATACGCAGTATTTT.

This clonotype was picked up a small number of times. The rearrangement joins TRBV28 to TRBJ2-7; D is unresolved. There are 14 residues in the CDR3. Germline CDR1 is MDHEN and CDR2 is SYDVKM. Trimming left V 5 bases short and J 7 bases short, with 18 bases between. CDR3 in amino acids: CASSDSAVVGEQYF. CDR3 sequence (DNA): TGTGCCAGCAGTGACTCCGCGGTGGTGGGGGAGCAGTACTTC.

The chain is built from TRBV7-6 and TRBJ2-7; tentatively, D is TRBD1 (5 bases). Trimming took off 2 bases at V and 2 bases at J, with 16 bases between the two ends. This CDR3 spans 16 amino acids. Germline V lookup: CDR1 SGHVS, CDR2 FNYEAQ. The chain's CDR3 is CASSLIGALPTYEQYF. CDR3 nucleotides: TGTGCCAGCAGCTTAATTGGGGCCCTGCCAACCTACGAGCAGTACTTC.

The rearrangement uses TRBV19 and TRBJ2-2; 10 nucleotides align to TRBD1. This CDR3 is 18 amino acids long. The germline CDR1 and CDR2 sequences are LNHDA and SQIVND (reference sequence). Germline trimming cut 6 bases from V and 1 base from J; bases unmatched to any gene: 11. The CDR3 DNA reads TGTGCCAGTAGCCAATATGACAGGGGGCAAAGGAACACCGGGGAGCTGTTTTTT. Its protein is CASSQYDRGQRNTGELFF.

Notes on this clonotype: A read error may be the cause here, since a much bigger clone is one base away. This chain connects TRBV7-9 to TRBJ2-4; 7 bases agree with TRBD2. The CDR3 spans 16 residues. CDR1 is SEHNR and CDR2 is FQNEAQ in the germline V gene (reference sequence). Unmatched junction bases numbered 7, after V lost 5 bases and J lost 0 bases. CDR3 nucleotides: TGTGCCAGCAGCCTTACTAGCGATCTAGCCAAAAACATTCAGTACTTC. As protein: CASSLTSDLAKNIQYF.

The V gene is TRBV5-6, the J gene TRBJ1-2; D is ambiguous. Trimming took off 5 bases at V and 4 bases at J, with 9 bases between the two ends. This CDR3 contains 12 residues. The germline CDR1 and CDR2 sequences are SGHDT and YYEEEE. CDR3: CASRQTSYGYTF. The CDR3 coding sequence is TGTGCCAGCAGACAAACCAGCTATGGCTACACCTTC.

This chain uses TRBV20-1 with TRBJ2-5, with 9 nucleotides matching TRBD2. Trimming took 1 base from V and 1 from J; bases not matched to a gene: 13. Germline lookup yields CDR1 DFQATT and CDR2 SNEGSKA (reference sequence). The CDR3 length is 18 residues. CDR3 DNA sequence: TGCAGTGCTAGAGGTGGCCGGGAGCAGCGGGGGGTCCAAGAGACCCAGTACTTC. This translates into CSARGGREQRGVQETQYF.

The V and J genes are TRBV12-5 and TRBJ1-5; tentatively, D is TRBD1 (6 bases). V was clipped by 3 bases and J by 0 bases, with 18 bases between them. This CDR3 has 18 residues. Germline lookup yields CDR1 LGHNT and CDR2 FRNRAP. The CDR3 coding sequence is TGTGCTAGTGGTTTCGGTAGCGATGGACAGTATAGCAATCAGCCCCAGCATTTT. Translated: CASGFGSDGQYSNQPQHF.

This clonotype was counted only a few times. The chain employs TRBV6-1 and TRBJ1-2, with a possible D match to TRBD1 (6 bases). Germline CDR1 and CDR2: MNHNS and SASEGT. The CDR3 has 15 amino acids. Trimming took 4 bases from V and 4 from J, leaving 16 bases between them. The CDR3 nucleotides read TGTGCCAGCAGTGGTTATAAACAGGGTGGCTATGGCTACACCTTC. Protein sequence: CASSGYKQGGYGYTF.

This clonotype was recorded a few times. The genes are TRBV11-2 and TRBJ2-5, with D maybe TRBD1 (5 bases). The CDR3 extends over 16 amino acids. With 4 bases removed from V and 5 bases from J, the gap between germline ends came to 20 bases. From germline, CDR1 is SGHAT and CDR2 FQNNGV. The CDR3 DNA sequence: TGTGCCAGCAGCTCTCTAGGGGCCACGGTGTGGGAGACCCAGTACTTC. It is translated as CASSSLGATVWETQYF.

The chain joins TRBV7-9 to TRBJ1-1, with D unresolved. V was trimmed by 0 bases and J by 8 bases, leaving 7 bases between them. CDR3 length: 12 amino acids. Germline CDR1 is SEHNR and CDR2 is FQNEAQ (reference sequence). The DNA for the CDR3 is TGTGCCAGCAGCTTAGCAGTTGCCGAAGCTTTCTTT. It translates to CASSLAVAEAFF.

The rearrangement uses TRBV7-9 and TRBJ2-6, with D perhaps TRBD1 (5 bases). The CDR3 runs to 18 residues. Germline CDR1 and CDR2: SEHNR and FQNEAQ (reference sequence). V gave up 3 bases and J gave up 1 base, with 16 bases separating them. CDR3 nucleotide sequence: TGTGCCAGCAGCTTTAAGGGGCTCAGCCTTTCTGGGGCCAACGTCCTGACTTTC. Residues: CASSFKGLSLSGANVLTF. The full variable domain, rest sourced from reference TRBV7-9 and TRBJ2-6, is DTGVSQNPRHKITKRGQNVTFRCDPISEHNRLYWYRQTLGQGPEFLTYFQNEAQLEKSRLLSDRFSAERPKGSFSTLEIQRTEQGDSAMYLCASSFKGLSLSGANVLTFGAGSRLTVL.

This clonotype showed up many times. The chain recombines TRBV6-5 with TRBJ2-1; D possibly corresponds to TRBD2 (5 bases). V was cut by 0 bases and J by 0 bases, with 6 bases left in between. The CDR3 covers 15 residues. CDR1 is MNHEY, CDR2 SVGAGI, per germline. The CDR3 DNA follows: TGTGCCAGCAGTTACTCAGGGAGCTCCTACAATGAGCAGTTCTTC. Translated, it gives CASSYSGSSYNEQFF.

The chain is built from TRBV5-6 and TRBJ1-3; no reliable D call. Germline loops: CDR1 SGHDT, CDR2 YYEEEE. Deletions cut 0 bases from V and 3 bases from J, with 7 bases between. The CDR3 runs to 14 residues. The DNA of the CDR3 is TGTGCCAGCAGCTTGGGGTCGGATGGAAACACCATATATTTT. Its protein is CASSLGSDGNTIYF.

The gene calls are TRBV5-5 and TRBJ1-1; no definite D call. The CDR3 spans 15 residues. Trimming cost V 3 bases and J 0 bases, with 12 bases left between them. Germline CDR1 reads SGHKS; CDR2 reads YYEKEE (reference sequence). The CDR3 region has the DNA TGTGCCAGCAGCTCGGGCCCGTTAGTGAACACTGAAGCTTTCTTT. Its translation is CASSSGPLVNTEAFF.

V and J are TRBV6-1 and TRBJ1-5; 11 nucleotides agree with TRBD1. The CDR3 runs to 16 residues. The J segment lost 10 bases and the V segment lost 2 bases, leaving 10 bases of the junction unmatched. CDR1 is MNHNS and CDR2 is SASEGT in the germline V gene. This CDR3 is CASSEWDRGARNPQHF. CDR3 coding DNA: TGTGCCAGCAGTGAATGGGACAGGGGGGCGCGGAATCCCCAGCATTTT.

There are many counts of this clonotype. This chain links TRBV4-1 with TRBJ2-1; D gene ambiguous. The germline V gene encodes CDR1 MGHRA and CDR2 YSYEKL. The CDR3 spans 16 residues. V shed 4 bases and J shed 0 bases, with 13 bases lying between them. CDR3 nucleotides: TGCGCCAGCAGCCCATGGTGGCGGAGCTCCTACAATGAGCAGTTCTTC. Residues: CASSPWWRSSYNEQFF.

This clonotype was counted a few times. V and J are TRBV24-1 and TRBJ2-2; maybe TRBD1 (5 bases). The germline V gene has CDR1 KGHDR and CDR2 SFDVKD. Deletions cut 8 bases from V and 3 bases from J, with 12 bases between. The CDR3 has 14 amino acids. CDR3 sequence (DNA): TGTGCCACCATGCGTGGACAAGACACCGGGGAGCTGTTTTTT. This gives the protein CATMRGQDTGELFF.